This T cell receptor (beta chain) was identified in a study of T cells in Graves' hyperthyroidism and ophthalmopathy. Study-level results: Appearing also in blood were most of the thyroid clonotypes expanded above 0.001.

TCR beta CDR3 regions were amplified from RNA. Researchers ran a first-round RT-PCR on the TCR CDR3 using the HTBI primer set. TCRdb recomputed calls from the multiplex PCR reads with MiXCR, one row per CDR3 protein. The data show hundreds of thousands of distinct CDR3 sequences, with just under 20% seen just once and roughly 47% held by the top ten. Patients with ophthalmopathy all had a Clinical Activity Score of at least 3, a NOSPECS grade of at least 4 and duration under 3 months. The diagnostic basis comprised clinical symptoms, serum thyroxine and TRAb, thyroid ultrasound and orbital computed tomography. PBMCs came from more than 8.5 ml fresh peripheral blood. This clonotype was recorded a few times. Its antigen remains unidentified. CDR3 size: 15 residues. Between the trimmed V and J ends, which lost 3 bases and 5 bases, there was a span of 16 bases.

The origin of this receptor is a middle-aged man with Graves' ophthalmopathy. The sample comprised blood. The V gene is TRBV12-3 or TRBV12-4, the J gene TRBJ2-5; D is unclear. The CDR3 protein is CASSLSGRFSETQYF. The CDR3 region has the DNA TGTGCCAGCAGTTTGTCGGGTCGATTCTCGGAGACCCAGTACTTC.